This entry lists 27 T cell receptor beta chains sequenced from one sample in a study of blood T cells in healthy people across ages. Primers used in a second PCR of roughly 6 to 11 cycles were a sample-barcoded 5' primer and a J-beta primer mix. One entry per CDR3 protein, called by TCRdb with MiXCR from the 5' RACE reads. The table lists about 640,000 distinct CDR3 sequences, approximately 59% of them singletons. Material: blood. The receptors shown here come from a man in his fifties or sixties in good health.

The chain employs TRBV18 and TRBJ2-1; 9 bases map to TRBD2. This CDR3 is 15 amino acids long. Per germline, CDR1 KGHSH and CDR2 LQKENI. V gave up 3 bases and J gave up 9 bases; unmatched junction bases: 9. DNA of the CDR3: TGTGCCAGCTCACCGACTAGCGGCGCGGGATTTGAGCAGTTCTTC. Translating it yields CASSPTSGAGFEQFF.

V and J are TRBV25-1 and TRBJ2-6, with 10 bases aligning to TRBD1. Germline assignment: CDR1 MGHDK and CDR2 SYGVNS. This CDR3 has 18 amino acids. The J segment lost 4 bases and the V segment lost 3 bases, leaving 9 bases of the junction unmatched. The CDR3 nucleotides are TGTGCCAGCAGTGATCCTCGACAGGGGGCGGCGGGGGCCAACGTCCTGACTTTC. Translated, it gives CASSDPRQGAAGANVLTF.

Comment on this clonotype: This may stem from a read error, because a much larger clone lies one nucleotide away. This chain links TRBV28 with TRBJ2-7, with 7 bases matching TRBD2. Matching the DNA end better, TRBJ2-5 makes the J call doubtful. CDR1 is MDHEN, CDR2 SYDVKM, per germline. CDR3 length: 13 amino acids. The CDR3 protein is CASGPTSRETQYF. In nucleotides, the CDR3 is TGTGCCAGCGGTCCGACTAGCCGGGAGACCCAGTACTTC.

This chain connects TRBV6-6 to TRBJ2-7; possibly TRBD1 for D (8 bases). Germline-derived CDR1 and CDR2 are MNHNY and SVGAGI (reference sequence). The CDR3 runs 13 residues. V gave up 9 bases and J gave up 2 bases, with 14 bases separating them. CDR3 sequence: CASNRGGAYEQYF. In DNA form, the CDR3 reads TGTGCCAGTAACAGGGGGGGGGCCTACGAGCAGTACTTC.

This clonotype has more than one count but fewer than ten. This chain uses TRBV10-2 with TRBJ2-5; 8 nucleotides align to TRBD1. Looked up from germline, CDR1 is WSHSY and CDR2 is SAAADI. This CDR3 spans 13 amino acids. V lost 7 bases and J lost 6; bases outside the gene matches: 7. CDR3 bases: TGCGCCAGCAATCCAGACAGGGGTCAGACCCAGTACTTC. This codes for CASNPDRGQTQYF.

About this clonotype itself: One end of the junction is discordant with germline, which a read error may explain. The chain is built from TRBV7-9 and TRBJ1-2; D is ambiguous. Germline CDR1 is SEHNR and CDR2 is FQNEAQ (reference sequence). The CDR3 covers 13 residues. The CDR3 coding sequence is TGTGCCAGCAGCCCGACTGCTAACCATGGCTACACCTTC. It is translated as CASSPTANHGYTF.

V gene TRBV10-1 combines with J gene TRBJ2-5, with D maybe TRBD2 (6 bases). This CDR3 is built from 14 residues. Germline-derived CDR1 and CDR2 are WNHNN and SYGVQD (reference sequence). Trimming stripped 7 bases from V and 5 bases from J, with 17 bases between. The CDR3 sequence is CASTQGGIRETQYF. The CDR3 DNA is TGCGCCAGCACCCAGGGAGGCATAAGGGAGACCCAGTACTTC.

In DNA, the CDR3 is TGTGCCAGCAGACCGCGAGGGGAGCGGGGGGGGTTCCAAGAGACCCAGTACTTC. Amino acid sequence: CASRPRGERGGFQETQYF. This chain uses TRBV12-3 or TRBV12-4 with TRBJ2-5, with 10 bases matching TRBD2. This CDR3 region has 18 residues. With 6 bases clipped from V and 1 base from J, the junction kept 14 bases outside the gene matches.

The rearrangement joins TRBV2 to TRBJ2-3; tentatively, D is TRBD1 (5 bases). Germline values: CDR1 SNHLY, CDR2 FYNNEI. The CDR3 runs 15 residues. Deletions cut 6 bases from V and 0 bases from J, with 13 bases between. The CDR3 DNA sequence: TGTGCCAGCAGCGCGACCCACAGGAGCACAGATACGCAGTATTTT. As protein: CASSATHRSTDTQYF. Together with reference TRBV2 and TRBJ2-3, the CDR3 gives the full variable domain: EPEVTQTPSHQVTQMGQEVILRCVPISNHLYFYWYRQILGQKVEFLVSFYNNEISEKSEIFDDQFSVERPDGSNFTLKIRSTKLEDSAMYFCASSATHRSTDTQYFGPGTRLTVL.

The chain carries TRBV27 and TRBJ2-6; 8 nucleotides match TRBD1. The V segment lost 5 bases and the J segment 4 bases; nucleotides outside the gene matches: 7. The CDR3 is 16 residues long. Germline CDR1 and CDR2: MNHEY and SMNVEV (reference sequence). Written as DNA, the CDR3 is TGTGCCAGCAGTGGGCAGGGGGCTAGCGGGGCCAACGTCCTGACTTTC. Residues: CASSGQGASGANVLTF.

The chain uses TRBV3-1 and TRBJ2-3; D remains ambiguous. The CDR3 is 12 residues long. V dropped 3 bases and J dropped 3 bases, with 4 bases sitting between them. Per germline, CDR1 LGHDT and CDR2 YNNKEL (reference sequence). This chain's CDR3 is CASSHMTDTQYF. CDR3 sequence (DNA): TGTGCCAGCAGCCACATGACAGATACGCAGTATTTT.

The chain has TRBV6-2 or TRBV6-3 and TRBJ2-1, with D unresolved. This CDR3 comprises 11 residues. Trimming removed 5 bases at V and 11 bases at J, with 10 bases between. CDR1 is MNHEY and CDR2 is SVGEGT in the germline V gene. CDR3 DNA sequence: TGTGCCAGCAGTGCCAAGTGCAAGCAGTTCTTC. Protein sequence: CASSAKCKQFF.

The chain joins TRBV28 to TRBJ1-4; tentative D call: TRBD1 (5 bases). Looked up from germline, CDR1 is MDHEN and CDR2 is SYDVKM. Between the trimmed V and J ends, which lost 4 bases and 6 bases, there was a span of 6 bases. This CDR3 is built from 12 residues. CDR3 residues: CASSSTDEKLFF. CDR3 nucleotides: TGTGCCAGCAGTTCGACAGATGAAAAACTGTTTTTT.

The chain combines TRBV4-1 with TRBJ2-5; 8 positions match TRBD1. With the DNA end fitting TRBJ2-4 better, the J assignment may be wrong. The CDR3 is 20 amino acids. Germline lookup yields CDR1 MGHRA and CDR2 YSYEKL. DNA for the CDR3: TGCGCCAGCAGCCAAGATAATGATGAAGGACAGGGTTTGGCCAAAAACATTCAGTACTTC. Its translation: CASSQDNDEGQGLAKNIQYF.

This clonotype was recorded once. The genes are TRBV4-2 and TRBJ2-5; D is ambiguous. The J call may be in error: the DNA end matches TRBJ2-7 better. Germline CDR1 LGHNA, CDR2 YNFKEQ. The CDR3 sequence is 15 residues long. The CDR3 sequence is CASSQDLAEAYEQYF. The CDR3 DNA reads TGTGCCAGCAGCCAAGATCTGGCAGAAGCCTACGAGCAGTACTTC.

This clonotype was counted a few times. V gene TRBV6-5 combines with J gene TRBJ2-5, with TRBD2 matching over 12 bases. Germline CDR1 reads MNHEY; CDR2 reads SVGAGI. Trimming at V came to 2 bases and at J to 2 bases, leaving 6 bases not matched to a gene. CDR3 length: 17 residues. The CDR3 protein is CASSYHRTSGEQETQYF. The CDR3 DNA sequence: TGTGCCAGCAGTTACCACAGGACTAGCGGGGAACAAGAGACCCAGTACTTC.

The chain recombines TRBV7-2 with TRBJ1-1; perhaps TRBD1 as D (6 bases). V lost 5 bases, J lost 5 bases, and 15 bases lay in between. Germline-derived CDR1 and CDR2 are SGHTA and FQGNSA. The CDR3 length is 14 residues. Here the CDR3 reads CASSRGGTGTEAFF. In nucleotides, the CDR3 is TGTGCCAGCAGCCGGGGGGGCACGGGGACTGAAGCTTTCTTT.

This clonotype was seen more than once but under ten times. V gene TRBV6-5 combines with J gene TRBJ2-6, with D perhaps TRBD1 (6 bases). V gave up 8 bases and J gave up 2 bases, with 16 bases separating them. The CDR3 length is 16 residues. Germline CDR1 reads MNHEY; CDR2 reads SVGAGI. In DNA form, the CDR3 reads TGTGCCAGCTCCAGGGGCCCGATTACTGGGGCCAACGTCCTGACTTTC. Protein product: CASSRGPITGANVLTF.

This clonotype was seen only once. V usage is TRBV11-2 and J usage is TRBJ2-2, with 8 bases matching TRBD1. The CDR3 consists of 15 residues. Germline values: CDR1 SGHAT, CDR2 FQNNGV. J gave up 5 bases and V 3 bases, and 5 bases lay outside the gene matches. CDR3 region: CASSFSQGATGELFF. DNA for the CDR3: TGTGCCAGCAGCTTTTCCCAGGGGGCTACCGGGGAGCTGTTTTTT.

The rearrangement links TRBV6-1 to TRBJ1-2; 7 bases map to TRBD1. Germline trimming cut 1 base from V and 8 bases from J; bases unmatched to any gene: 13. Germline V gives CDR1 MNHNS, CDR2 SASEGT. The CDR3 loop spans 16 amino acids. The CDR3 loop is CASSEGLRGTYGGYTF. The CDR3 DNA sequence: TGTGCCAGCAGTGAAGGCCTCAGGGGGACCTACGGCGGCTACACCTTC.

The rearrangement uses TRBV12-3 or TRBV12-4 and TRBJ1-5; 10 bases match TRBD1. V lost 8 bases to trimming and J lost 6 bases; unmatched junction nucleotides: 10. The CDR3 extends over 15 amino acids. CDR3 sequence (DNA): TGTGCCAGCGCCGCTAGACAGGGGGCTTCTCAGCCCCAGCATTTT. Protein product: CASAARQGASQPQHF.

This clonotype came up once. The chain combines TRBV7-6 with TRBJ1-2; 7 bases fit TRBD1. V lost 1 base to trimming and J lost 5 bases; unmatched junction nucleotides: 7. Germline V CDR1 and CDR2: SGHVS, FNYEAQ. The CDR3 covers 15 residues. CDR3 bases: TGTGCCAGCAGCTTAGGAGGGGGCCGGGGGTATGGCTACACCTTC. Its translation is CASSLGGGRGYGYTF.

There are a few counts of this clonotype. The V and J genes are TRBV6-6 and TRBJ1-6; tentatively, D is TRBD1 (6 bases). The CDR3 totals 15 residues. V gave up 6 bases and J gave up 7 bases, with 16 bases separating them. Germline lookup yields CDR1 MNHNY and CDR2 SVGAGI (reference sequence). The CDR3 sequence is CASSLRGGGNSPLHF. The CDR3 nucleotides are TGTGCCAGCAGCCTAAGGGGGGGCGGGAATTCACCCCTCCACTTT.

The chain recombines TRBV29-1 with TRBJ2-5; 8 nucleotides agree with TRBD1. Germline V gives CDR1 SQVTM, CDR2 ANQGSEA. Losses at the gene ends were 4 bases for V and 3 bases for J; bases not matched to a gene: 1. The CDR3 is 12 amino acids. The chain's CDR3 is CSVGTGKETQYF. The CDR3 nucleotides read TGCAGCGTTGGGACAGGGAAAGAGACCCAGTACTTC.

The chain couples TRBV27 to TRBJ2-5; the D gene could be TRBD1 or TRBD2 (5 bases each). V gave up 7 bases and J gave up 2 bases, with 17 bases separating them. The CDR3 covers 15 residues. The germline CDR1 and CDR2 sequences are MNHEY and SMNVEV (reference sequence). The CDR3 spells CASTSLGGWQETQYF. DNA for the CDR3: TGTGCCAGCACCTCCCTTGGGGGATGGCAAGAGACCCAGTACTTC.

The rearrangement uses TRBV12-3 or TRBV12-4 and TRBJ2-1; D not resolved. The CDR3 covers 14 residues. Trimming shortened V by 7 bases and J by 0 bases, and 10 bases separated the two germline ends. In DNA, the CDR3 is TGTGCCAGCAACGAGTTTAGCTCCTACAATGAGCAGTTCTTC. It translates to CASNEFSSYNEQFF.

The chain recombines TRBV13 with TRBJ1-1, with a tentative D call TRBD1 (5 bases). V was pared by 5 bases and J by 1 base, with 11 bases between. CDR1 is PRHDT and CDR2 is FYEKMQ in the germline V gene (reference sequence). The CDR3 totals 14 residues. The CDR3: CASSRGRPNTEAFF. The DNA for the CDR3 is TGTGCCAGCAGCCGGGGACGGCCGAACACTGAAGCTTTCTTT.